A selection of T cell receptor beta chains follows, all from one sample in a study of T cell repertoires in cytomegalovirus infection. TCRdb re-called the reads with MiXCR, one entry per CDR3 protein. The table includes 450,000 to 550,000 distinct CDR3 sequences, about two fifths detected once. The antigens of these receptors remain unknown. This specimen consisted of cultured PBMCs, obtained from culture after CMV antigen stimulation. These receptors came from a human donor in good health (CMV status not recorded). Some clones in this sample may be carry-over from other donors' samples. Each CDR3 is given with its conserved first and last residue. A D gene is named only where the DNA matches it firmly. Clone size is not always given. Where it is, it says once, few, many or a class for expanded clones.

cdr3_length	clone_size	v_call	d_call	j_call	cdr3_nt	cdr3_aa
19	NA	TRBV4-1	TRBD2	TRBJ2-2	TGCGCCAGCAGCCAAGATGGCCCTGGACTAGCGGGAGCTGCTGGGAGGATGTTTTTT	CASSQDGPGLAGAAGRMFF
13	NA	TRBV6-8	NA	TRBJ2-5	TGTGCCAGCAACCCCAGGAGAGAAGAGACCCAGTACTTC	CASNPRREETQYF
13	NA	TRBV4-3	TRBD2	TRBJ2-3	TGCGCCAGCAGCCTGGGACTAGCGGGCAACCGGTATTTT	CASSLGLAGNRYF
13	many	TRBV7-2	NA	TRBJ2-7	TGTGCCAGCAGCTTTACTACCTCCTACGAGCAGTACTTC	CASSFTTSYEQYF
15	few	TRBV7-2	NA	TRBJ2-7	TGTGCCAGCAGCTTAGCGTGGGGAGGTACCTACGAGCAGTACTTC	CASSLAWGGTYEQYF
14	few	TRBV19	NA	TRBJ2-1	TGTGCCGTTGCGTCGGGGGCCGCGGGGAATGAGCAGTTCTTC	CAVASGAAGNEQFF
16	few	TRBV7-9	TRBD2	TRBJ2-1	TGTGCCAGCAGCCGAGCGGGAGGGCAGTTTAGCAATGAGCAGTTCTTC	CASSRAGGQFSNEQFF
17	NA	TRBV19	TRBD1	TRBJ2-2	TGTGCCAGTAACCCTAGGGATAGGACAGGGCTTACCGGGGAGCTGTTTTTT	CASNPRDRTGLTGELFF
13	NA	TRBV24-1	NA	TRBJ2-5	TGTGCCACCAGGAGTGGGGTTGGAGAGACCCAGTACTTC	CATRSGVGETQYF
15	NA	TRBV19	TRBD1	TRBJ1-6	TGTGCCAGTACCGTCCGGGACAGTTATAATTCACCCCTCCACTTT	CASTVRDSYNSPLHF
10	NA	TRBV2	NA	TRBJ2-5	TGTGCCGGCCGCGGGGAGACCCAGTACTTC	CAGRGETQYF
13	NA	TRBV6-6	NA	TRBJ2-7	TGTGCCAGCAGTTACTCACAGGAAAGCGAGCAGTACTTC	CASSYSQESEQYF
15	NA	TRBV7-2	NA	TRBJ1-4	TGTGCCAGCAGCTACCAGGGTGGGGACAATGAAAAACTGTTTTTT	CASSYQGGDNEKLFF
16	NA	TRBV4-1	TRBD2	TRBJ2-3	TGTGCCAGCAGCCAAGAAGTTAGCGGGGGGAGAGATACGCAGTATTTT	CASSQEVSGGRDTQYF
13	few	TRBV14	NA	TRBJ2-6	TGTGCCAGCAGAGGCACTGGGGCCAACGTCCTGACTTTC	CASRGTGANVLTF
17	NA	TRBV11-2	TRBD2	TRBJ2-5	TGTGCCAGCAGCTTACATTGGTTAGCGGGGGACCAAGAGACCCAGTACTTC	CASSLHWLAGDQETQYF
15	NA	TRBV20-1	NA	TRBJ2-7	TGCAGTGCTAGCTCTGGCCGCGGGATAAGCTACGAGCAGTACTTC	CSASSGRGISYEQYF
13	NA	TRBV2	NA	TRBJ2-1	TGTGCCAGCAGTGAAGCGCGATCGAGTGAGCAGTTCTTC	CASSEARSSEQFF
14	NA	TRBV20-1	NA	TRBJ1-6	TGCAGTGCCCGGGAGGTTGGGGTACAATCACCCCTCCACTTT	CSAREVGVQSPLHF
15	NA	TRBV2	NA	TRBJ1-5	TGTGCCAGCACCCCAGGGGCGCGGGGCAATCAGCCCCAGCATTTT	CASTPGARGNQPQHF
14	NA	TRBV12-3/TRBV12-4	NA	TRBJ2-5	TGTGCCAGCAGTTTAGCGGCGTTGGAAGAGACCCAGTACTTC	CASSLAALEETQYF
19	few	TRBV7-6	TRBD2	TRBJ2-7	TGTGCCAGCAGCTTCGCCCCCGGGACTAGCGGGTCCGAAACCTACGAGCAGTACTTC	CASSFAPGTSGSETYEQYF
16	few	TRBV7-2	TRBD2	TRBJ2-3	TGTGCCAGCAGCTTAAATAGGCGCGGGAGGACAGATACGCAGTATTTT	CASSLNRRGRTDTQYF
12	NA	TRBV12-5	NA	TRBJ2-1	TGTGCTAGTGGTTTGGCCGGAAATGAGCAGTTCTTC	CASGLAGNEQFF
16	few	TRBV12-3/TRBV12-4	TRBD2	TRBJ2-7	TGTGCCAGCAGTGCTGGTTTGGGCGGGAGTGTCTACGAGCAGTACTTC	CASSAGLGGSVYEQYF
16	NA	TRBV12-5	NA	TRBJ2-1	TGTGCTAGTGGTTACAGGGTTTTAGGCGGGTACAATGAGCAGTTCTTC	CASGYRVLGGYNEQFF
12	few	TRBV20-1	TRBD1	TRBJ1-1	TGCAGTGCAAGACAGGGGGTAACTGAAGCTTTCTTT	CSARQGVTEAFF
14	NA	TRBV7-2	NA	TRBJ1-1	TGTGCCAGCAGCTTGATCGGTTGGAACACTGAAGCTTTATTT	CASSLIGWNTEALF
15	few	TRBV7-8	NA	TRBJ1-3	TGTGCCAGCAGCTTGCAGGAAGCCTCTGGAAACACCATATATTTT	CASSLQEASGNTIYF
12	NA	TRBV28	NA	TRBJ1-2	TGTGCCAGCGAGCGAGAGGAGTATGGCTACACCTTC	CASEREEYGYTF
13	NA	TRBV7-8	NA	TRBJ2-1	TGTGCCAGCAGCTTAGTGGCAGAGGTCGGGCAGTTCTTC	CASSLVAEVGQFF
16	NA	TRBV12-3/TRBV12-4	TRBD1	TRBJ2-1	TGTGCCAGCAGTCCCAGGGACAGGGGGATATACAATGAGCAGTTCTTC	CASSPRDRGIYNEQFF
15	NA	TRBV5-6	TRBD1	TRBJ1-2	TGTGCCAGCAGCTTCGGCTACAGGGGTGGCTATGGCTACACCTTC	CASSFGYRGGYGYTF
14	few	TRBV7-2	NA	TRBJ2-7	TGTGCCAGCAGCCACCGACAGGATGCCTACGAGCAGTACTTC	CASSHRQDAYEQYF
18	NA	TRBV6-2/TRBV6-3	TRBD2	TRBJ2-3	TGTGCCAGCAGTACCGGGACTAGCGGGACTCCAAACACAGATACGCAGTATTTT	CASSTGTSGTPNTDTQYF
15	NA	TRBV6-2/TRBV6-3	NA	TRBJ1-1	TGTGCCAGCAGTGCACGGGGGGCAGGGAGCACTGAAGCTTTCTTT	CASSARGAGSTEAFF
14	NA	TRBV7-2	NA	TRBJ2-7	TGTGCCAGCAGCCTCGGGGGGCAAGGACTTAACCAGTACTTC	CASSLGGQGLNQYF
15	few	TRBV19	TRBD1	TRBJ2-7	TGTGCCAGTAGTATTGGCCCGGGACAGGCCTACGAGCAGTACTTC	CASSIGPGQAYEQYF
12	few	TRBV7-9	NA	TRBJ1-2	TGTGCCAGCAGCAATGACAGAAATGGCTACACCTTC	CASSNDRNGYTF
15	NA	TRBV11-2	TRBD2	TRBJ2-7	TGTGCCAGCAGCTTAGTTTCGGGGGGGCCGTCCGAGCAGTACTTC	CASSLVSGGPSEQYF
19	few	TRBV6-2/TRBV6-3	TRBD2	TRBJ2-7	TGTGCCAGCAGCTCCCCCCGGGGAAGGCGGGAGGCCAAGACCTACGAGCAGTACTTC	CASSSPRGRREAKTYEQYF
13	NA	TRBV20-1	NA	TRBJ1-2	TGCAGTGCTAGAGATATTAGTCAGGACGGCTCACCCTTC	CSARDISQDGSPF
17	few	TRBV7-6	TRBD2	TRBJ2-1	TGTGCCAGCAGCTTAGCCGTCGGCGGGAGCTCCTACAATGAGCAGTTCTTC	CASSLAVGGSSYNEQFF
16	NA	TRBV5-4	TRBD1	TRBJ2-3	TGTGCCAGCAGCCAGCCCCGACAGGGGATCACAGATACGCAGTATTTT	CASSQPRQGITDTQYF
16	NA	TRBV5-1	TRBD1	TRBJ2-5	TGCGCCAGCAGCTTGGCCGACAGGGGGATTACCGAGACCCAGTACTTC	CASSLADRGITETQYF
13	few	TRBV4-1	NA	TRBJ2-3	TGCGCCAGCAGCCGCCCGTGGGAAAATACGCAGTATTTT	CASSRPWENTQYF
17	many	TRBV7-2	TRBD1	TRBJ1-1	TGTGCCAGCAGCTCGGAGACAGGGCCTCCTATGAACACTGAAGCTTTCTTT	CASSSETGPPMNTEAFF
14	many	TRBV4-1	NA	TRBJ2-7	TGCGCCAGCAGCCTTGGTATCGGTTCCTACGAGCAGTACTTC	CASSLGIGSYEQYF
11	few	TRBV7-8	NA	TRBJ2-7	TGTGCCAGCAGCCCGAGTAGGGGGCAGTACTTC	CASSPSRGQYF
18	NA	TRBV11-2	TRBD2	TRBJ2-2	TGTGCCAGCAGCTTCCTAGGACTAGCGGGAACCCTTGGCGGGGAGCTGTTTTTT	CASSFLGLAGTLGGELFF
15	few	TRBV27	TRBD2	TRBJ2-1	TGTGCCAGCACAGGGACTAGCGGTTCTTACAATGAGCAGTTCTTC	CASTGTSGSYNEQFF
15	few	TRBV7-6	TRBD2	TRBJ2-3	TGTGCCAGCAGCTTCCGGCGGGAGCGGCCAGATACGCAGTATTTT	CASSFRRERPDTQYF
15	NA	TRBV20-1	NA	TRBJ2-1	TGCAGTGCTAGGAAGCCCGGACAGCCCAGGAGTGAGCAGTTCTTC	CSARKPGQPRSEQFF
15	few	TRBV27	NA	TRBJ1-3	TGTGCCAGCAGGCGGGGGGTTTCATCTGGAAACACCATATATTTT	CASRRGVSSGNTIYF
17	few	TRBV11-2	NA	TRBJ2-5	TGTGCCAGCAGCTTTGTTCGCTGGTGGGGTGAGAAAGAGACCCAGTACTTC	CASSFVRWWGEKETQYF
15	NA	TRBV6-8	TRBD2	TRBJ2-5	TGTGCCAGCAGTAGGTCGGGACTAGCGAGGCAGACCCAGTACTTC	CASSRSGLARQTQYF
15	many	TRBV19	TRBD1	TRBJ2-7	TGTGCCAGTAGTAGAACCGGGACAGGGATCGACGAGCAGTACTTC	CASSRTGTGIDEQYF
13	NA	TRBV11-2	TRBD1	TRBJ1-1	TGTGCCAGCAGCTTAGGGGGGACAGGTAAAGCTTTCTTT	CASSLGGTGKAFF
17	few	TRBV12-3/TRBV12-4	NA	TRBJ1-6	TGTGCCAGCAGTCCCCGAAGGACAGTTGATTATAATTCACCCCTCCACTTT	CASSPRRTVDYNSPLHF
14	once	TRBV12-3/TRBV12-4	NA	TRBJ1-3	TGTGCCAGCGGCCCCAGGGGAGCAAGAAACACCATATATTTT	CASGPRGARNTIYF